This T cell receptor (beta chain) comes out of a study of cytomegalovirus exposure and HLA in healthy donors. Study observations and caveats: As was reported, the HLA-A and HLA-B alleles of most subjects were accurately predicted from TCR beta sequences. Immune exposure was documented only through CMV serostatus.

V dropped 1 base and J dropped 0 bases, with 7 bases sitting between them. Germline V lookup: CDR1 SGHAT, CDR2 FQNNGV. The CDR3 has 16 residues. With regard to this clone: Its antigen is not identified.

The donors, nominally healthy at sampling, likely had unrecorded immune exposures. PCR amplification relied on 60 Vbeta primers (plus 13 Jbeta primers). Profiled with immunoSEQ multiplex PCR; TCRdb holds only in-frame clones, not every one. The sample holds roughly 140,000 clones, 79% seen once. The clonotype was recovered from a man aged 45-60 years in good health and CMV-seropositive. The sequenced sample was PBMCs. The V gene is TRBV11-2, the J gene TRBJ1-6; D gene uncertain. CDR3 bases: TGTGCCAGCAGCTTAGCCCGCAGCTCCTATAATTCACCCCTCCACTTT. As protein: CASSLARSSYNSPLHF.